These 8 T cell receptor beta chains originate from one sample sequenced in a study of beta chain features in type 1 diabetes. Every bit of the isolated RNA underwent reverse transcription, so sequencing read expressed TCRB transcripts. Data came from immunoSEQ multiplex PCR; TCRdb stores just in-frame clones and leaves some out. The data hold 200,000 to 250,000 clones, with approximately 70% observed a single time. Material: naive CD4+ T cells from blood. The receptors were sampled from a man aged 25-45 years in good health.

V usage is TRBV29-1 and J usage is TRBJ2-2, with D maybe TRBD1 (6 bases). The CDR3 covers 14 residues. Trimming stripped 6 bases from V and 2 bases from J, with 13 bases between. CDR1 is SQVTM, CDR2 ANQGSEA, per germline. The CDR3 here is CSVSARGNTGELFF. The CDR3, as DNA: TGCAGCGTGTCCGCCAGGGGAAACACCGGGGAGCTGTTTTTT.

This chain uses TRBV9 with TRBJ2-7; tentatively, D is TRBD1 (6 bases). Per germline, CDR1 SGDLS and CDR2 YYNGEE. V lost 2 bases and J 2 bases, leaving 11 bases between the germline ends. The CDR3 sequence is 14 residues long. The CDR3 nucleotides read TGTGCCAGCAGCGTCGATGGGGGCACCTACGAGCAGTACTTC. This codes for CASSVDGGTYEQYF.

This sequence joins TRBV30 and TRBJ2-7; D gene unclear. The CDR3 spans 11 residues. Germline V lookup: CDR1 GTSNPN, CDR2 SVGIG (reference sequence). The V gene lost 3 bases and the J gene lost 13 bases, with 16 bases spanning the gap. The CDR3 here is CAWRTGPHVYF. Written as DNA, the CDR3 is TGTGCCTGGAGGACCGGGCCTCACGTATACTTC.

The CDR3 here is CASSFRGPQETQYF. The CDR3 DNA reads as TGTGCCAGCAGCTTCCGGGGCCCCCAAGAGACCCAGTACTTC. The chain uses TRBV7-2 and TRBJ2-5, with D perhaps TRBD1 or TRBD2 (5 bases each). Trimming took off 3 bases at V and 1 base at J, with 9 bases between the two ends. Looked up from germline, CDR1 is SGHTA and CDR2 is FQGNSA. The CDR3 has 14 amino acids.

J is TRBJ2-5 and V is TRBV7-2, with a weak D call TRBD2 (5 bases). V lost 5 bases and J 7 bases, leaving 11 bases between the germline ends. Per germline, CDR1 SGHTA and CDR2 FQGNSA. The CDR3 consists of 12 residues. This CDR3 reads CASSTDYSTQYF. The CDR3 nucleotides read TGTGCCAGCAGCACCGACTACTCGACCCAGTACTTC.

The J gene is TRBJ2-7, the V gene TRBV15, with 8 bases fitting TRBD1. The CDR3 is 16 residues long. V trimming: 5 bases; J trimming: 4 bases; junction bases outside the gene matches: 13. Germline CDR1 is LNHNV and CDR2 is YYDKDF (reference sequence). CDR3 coding DNA: TGTGCCACCAGCGGCCCACCCGGACAGGGTTCTTACGAGCAGTACTTC. This gives the protein CATSGPPGQGSYEQYF.

The V and J genes are TRBV7-2 and TRBJ2-3; the match to TRBD2 covers 7 bases. CDR3 length equals 18 residues. Looked up from germline, CDR1 is SGHTA and CDR2 is FQGNSA. After removal of 1 base from V and 1 base from J, the junction contained 11 bases not matched to a gene. The CDR3 region has the DNA TGTGCCAGCAGCTTAGGACTACCCGGGAGGCGCGGCACAGATACGCAGTATTTT. It is translated as CASSLGLPGRRGTDTQYF.

The chain uses TRBV18 and TRBJ2-1; 9 nucleotides match TRBD2. J was trimmed by 7 bases and V by 5 bases; bases with no gene match: 6. The CDR3 runs 14 residues. Germline V gene data show CDR1 as KGHSH and CDR2 as LQKENI. CDR3 sequence: CASSEGLADNEQFF. DNA for the CDR3: TGTGCCAGCTCAGAGGGACTAGCTGATAATGAGCAGTTCTTC.